Listed below are T cell receptor beta chains from one sample, sequenced in a study of blood T cell repertoires in COVID-19. Method: immunoSEQ multiplex PCR; TCRdb's copy keeps in-frame clones and lacks some. This table has 310,000 or so clones, just over 85% appearing once. Material: PBMCs or T cells enriched from blood (not recorded which). Every receptor here comes from a woman between 18 and 30 years old who had recovered from COVID-19. CDR3s include the opening cysteine and the closing phenylalanine or tryptophan. D genes are given only for firm matches. A clone size is listed for some rows: how often the clone was seen (once, few, many), or a class if it is expanded.

d_gene: -; j_gene: TRBJ2-7; abundance: -; len: 16; v_gene: TRBV5-4; CDR3aa: CASSLLSGLIAYEQYF; CDR3nt: TGTGCCAGCAGCTTGCTTTCCGGACTGATAGCCTACGAGCAGTACTTC
d_gene: -; j_gene: TRBJ1-6; abundance: -; len: 17; v_gene: TRBV25-1; CDR3aa: CASSDGQRFSYNSPLHF; CDR3nt: TGTGCCAGCAGTGACGGACAGCGGTTCTCCTATAATTCACCCCTCCACTTT
d_gene: -; j_gene: TRBJ1-1; abundance: -; len: 14; v_gene: TRBV28; CDR3aa: CASSLATSYTEAFF; CDR3nt: TGTGCCAGCAGTTTGGCCACCTCCTACACTGAAGCTTTCTTT
d_gene: -; j_gene: TRBJ1-1; abundance: -; len: 14; v_gene: TRBV18; CDR3aa: CASSPLEKNTEAFF; CDR3nt: TGTGCCAGCTCACCACTAGAAAAGAACACTGAAGCTTTCTTT
d_gene: -; j_gene: TRBJ1-5; abundance: -; len: 14; v_gene: TRBV19; CDR3aa: CASSIKAGRQPQHF; CDR3nt: TGTGCCAGTAGCATAAAGGCAGGGAGGCAGCCCCAGCATTTT
d_gene: -; j_gene: TRBJ2-3; abundance: -; len: 16; v_gene: TRBV18; CDR3aa: CASSPAGTGRTDTQYF; CDR3nt: TGTGCCAGCTCACCCGCGGGGACCGGGAGAACAGATACGCAGTATTTT
d_gene: -; j_gene: TRBJ2-6; abundance: -; len: 15; v_gene: TRBV9; CDR3aa: CASSRDSSGANVLTF; CDR3nt: TGTGCCAGCAGCAGAGACAGCTCTGGGGCCAACGTCCTGACTTTC
d_gene: TRBD1; j_gene: TRBJ1-2; abundance: once; len: 14; v_gene: TRBV7-2; CDR3aa: CASSSTGEESGYTF; CDR3nt: TGTGCCAGCAGCTCAACAGGGGAGGAATCTGGCTACACCTTC
d_gene: -; j_gene: TRBJ1-1; abundance: -; len: 15; v_gene: TRBV6-2/TRBV6-3; CDR3aa: CASSYSTGSNTEAFF; CDR3nt: TGTGCCAGCAGTTACAGCACAGGGAGCAACACTGAAGCTTTCTTT
d_gene: TRBD1; j_gene: TRBJ1-6; abundance: -; len: 16; v_gene: TRBV28; CDR3aa: CASRPGQVPLVSPLHF; CDR3nt: TGTGCCAGCAGACCGGGACAGGTTCCGCTAGTCTCACCCCTCCACTTT
d_gene: -; j_gene: TRBJ2-1; abundance: -; len: 15; v_gene: TRBV27; CDR3aa: CASSPDLGSYGEQFF; CDR3nt: TGTGCCAGCAGTCCGGACCTTGGGAGTTATGGTGAGCAGTTCTTC
d_gene: TRBD2; j_gene: TRBJ2-1; abundance: -; len: 17; v_gene: TRBV5-1; CDR3aa: CATRLGDIGLANNEQFF; CDR3nt: TGCGCCACCCGACTTGGAGATATCGGACTAGCGAACAATGAGCAGTTCTTC
d_gene: -; j_gene: TRBJ2-7; abundance: -; len: 15; v_gene: TRBV28; CDR3aa: CASSLYGRGSYEQYF; CDR3nt: TGTGCCAGCAGTTTATACGGCAGGGGCTCCTACGAGCAGTACTTC
d_gene: -; j_gene: TRBJ2-5; abundance: -; len: 15; v_gene: TRBV15; CDR3aa: CATSRTGQGQETQYF; CDR3nt: TGTGCCACCAGCAGGACGGGCCAGGGGCAAGAGACCCAGTACTTC
d_gene: TRBD1; j_gene: TRBJ2-1; abundance: -; len: 15; v_gene: TRBV5-1; CDR3aa: CASSFSQGAYNEQFF; CDR3nt: TGCGCCAGCAGCTTTTCCCAGGGGGCCTACAATGAGCAGTTCTTC
d_gene: TRBD2; j_gene: TRBJ2-3; abundance: -; len: 15; v_gene: TRBV9; CDR3aa: CASTIRSGGTDTQYF; CDR3nt: TGTGCCAGTACTATTCGTAGCGGGGGGACAGATACGCAGTATTTT
d_gene: TRBD2; j_gene: TRBJ2-2; abundance: -; len: 18; v_gene: TRBV4-2; CDR3aa: CASSQGASGGANTGELFF; CDR3nt: TGTGCCAGCAGCCAAGGCGCTTCTGGGGGGGCGAACACCGGGGAGCTGTTTTTT
d_gene: -; j_gene: TRBJ1-5; abundance: -; len: 11; v_gene: TRBV20-1; CDR3aa: CSADGWGAQHF; CDR3nt: TGCAGTGCTGACGGATGGGGGGCCCAGCATTTT
d_gene: TRBD1; j_gene: TRBJ1-2; abundance: -; len: 17; v_gene: TRBV9; CDR3aa: CASSVRDRADPNYGYTF; CDR3nt: TGTGCCAGCAGCGTCCGGGACAGGGCCGATCCTAACTATGGCTACACCTTC
d_gene: -; j_gene: TRBJ2-3; abundance: few; len: 15; v_gene: TRBV9; CDR3aa: CASSVVGTSTDTQYF; CDR3nt: TGTGCCAGCAGCGTAGTCGGGACTAGCACAGATACGCAGTATTTT
d_gene: TRBD1; j_gene: TRBJ1-2; abundance: -; len: 16; v_gene: TRBV5-6; CDR3aa: CASSLGQGGRNYGYTF; CDR3nt: TGTGCCAGCAGCTTGGGACAGGGGGGGAGAAACTATGGCTACACCTTC
d_gene: TRBD2; j_gene: TRBJ2-1; abundance: -; len: 15; v_gene: TRBV10-1; CDR3aa: CASSESGRPYNEQFF; CDR3nt: TGCGCCAGCAGTGAAAGCGGGAGACCCTACAATGAGCAGTTCTTC
d_gene: TRBD1; j_gene: TRBJ1-4; abundance: -; len: 14; v_gene: TRBV10-2; CDR3aa: CASRPGQANEKLFF; CDR3nt: TGCGCCAGCAGGCCGGGACAGGCGAATGAAAAACTGTTTTTT
d_gene: -; j_gene: TRBJ1-1; abundance: -; len: 14; v_gene: TRBV11-1; CDR3aa: CASSFGRGGAEAFF; CDR3nt: TGTGCCAGCAGCTTTGGGCGGGGAGGAGCTGAAGCTTTCTTT
d_gene: TRBD2; j_gene: TRBJ2-5; abundance: -; len: 13; v_gene: TRBV6-5; CDR3aa: CASASGFQETQYF; CDR3nt: TGTGCCAGCGCTAGCGGGTTTCAAGAGACCCAGTACTTC
d_gene: -; j_gene: TRBJ2-1; abundance: -; len: 15; v_gene: TRBV3-1/TRBV3-2; CDR3aa: CASSQDSTARDEQFF; CDR3nt: TGTGCCAGCAGCCAAGATTCGACAGCTCGCGATGAGCAGTTCTTC
d_gene: -; j_gene: TRBJ2-1; abundance: once; len: 16; v_gene: TRBV18; CDR3aa: CASSPPAGVKYNEQFF; CDR3nt: TGTGCCAGCTCACCACCGGCAGGGGTGAAATACAATGAGCAGTTCTTC
d_gene: -; j_gene: TRBJ1-2; abundance: -; len: 13; v_gene: TRBV20-1; CDR3aa: CSASGESPYGYTF; CDR3nt: TGCAGTGCGAGTGGTGAGAGTCCGTATGGCTACACCTTC
d_gene: -; j_gene: TRBJ1-1; abundance: -; len: 12; v_gene: TRBV12-3/TRBV12-4; CDR3aa: CASSPTPGEAFF; CDR3nt: TGTGCCAGCAGTCCAACTCCGGGTGAAGCTTTCTTT
d_gene: TRBD1; j_gene: TRBJ1-2; abundance: -; len: 15; v_gene: TRBV5-1; CDR3aa: CASSWGDSSRSGYTF; CDR3nt: TGCGCCAGCAGCTGGGGGGACAGCTCAAGGAGTGGCTACACCTTC
d_gene: -; j_gene: TRBJ2-7; abundance: -; len: 18; v_gene: TRBV4-1; CDR3aa: CASSQEVDGDGGIYEQYF; CDR3nt: TGCGCCAGCAGCCAAGAAGTGGACGGTGACGGCGGGATTTACGAGCAGTACTTC
d_gene: -; j_gene: TRBJ2-7; abundance: -; len: 12; v_gene: TRBV30; CDR3aa: CAWMPGLGEQYF; CDR3nt: TGTGCCTGGATGCCAGGCCTGGGTGAGCAGTACTTC
d_gene: -; j_gene: TRBJ1-1; abundance: -; len: 12; v_gene: TRBV6-5; CDR3aa: CASSSVVVEAFF; CDR3nt: TGTGCCAGCAGCTCAGTGGTGGTTGAAGCTTTCTTT
d_gene: TRBD2; j_gene: TRBJ2-5; abundance: -; len: 17; v_gene: TRBV24-1; CDR3aa: CATSDPQGREGRETQYF; CDR3nt: TGTGCCACCAGTGACCCTCAGGGGCGGGAGGGCCGAGAGACCCAGTACTTC
d_gene: TRBD2; j_gene: TRBJ2-3; abundance: -; len: 18; v_gene: TRBV5-6; CDR3aa: CASSTLGTSGRGTDTQYF; CDR3nt: TGTGCCAGCAGCACCCTAGGGACTAGCGGGAGGGGGACAGATACGCAGTATTTT
d_gene: -; j_gene: TRBJ1-2; abundance: -; len: 13; v_gene: TRBV11-2; CDR3aa: CASSQQATNGYTF; CDR3nt: TGTGCCAGCAGCCAACAGGCAACCAATGGCTACACCTTC
d_gene: -; j_gene: TRBJ2-1; abundance: -; len: 14; v_gene: TRBV27; CDR3aa: CASSFYDSGNEQFF; CDR3nt: TGTGCCAGCAGTTTCTATGACTCCGGCAATGAGCAGTTCTTC
d_gene: -; j_gene: TRBJ1-4; abundance: -; len: 13; v_gene: TRBV12-3/TRBV12-4; CDR3aa: CASSPGGYEKLFF; CDR3nt: TGTGCCAGCAGCCCCGGGGGGTACGAAAAACTGTTTTTT
d_gene: TRBD2; j_gene: TRBJ2-2; abundance: -; len: 16; v_gene: TRBV28; CDR3aa: CASSTEGLAGAGELFF; CDR3nt: TGTGCCAGCAGCACTGAGGGACTAGCGGGAGCCGGGGAGCTGTTTTTT
d_gene: TRBD1; j_gene: TRBJ1-5; abundance: -; len: 15; v_gene: TRBV28; CDR3aa: CASSLTGGGNQPQHF; CDR3nt: TGTGCCAGCAGTTTGACAGGGGGAGGCAATCAGCCCCAGCATTTT
d_gene: -; j_gene: TRBJ2-1; abundance: -; len: 15; v_gene: TRBV5-1; CDR3aa: CASGADGLLRNEQFF; CDR3nt: TGCGCCAGCGGGGCGGATGGCCTTCTTCGGAATGAGCAGTTCTTC